This passage covers 20 T cell receptor beta chains from one sample sequenced in a study of tumor-infiltrating lymphocytes in localized non-small cell lung cancer. Here immunoSEQ multiplex PCR was the method, and the copy in TCRdb shows in-frame clones only, minus some. The sample records roughly 10,000 clones, about 75% being singletons. Sequenced material: uninvolved lung tissue not adjacent to the tumor. The receptors shown here come from a human donor with non-small cell lung cancer.

This chain joins TRBV5-5 and TRBJ1-4; 8 bases are a match to TRBD1. Germline lookup yields CDR1 SGHKS and CDR2 YYEKEE (reference sequence). Trimming cost V 1 base and J 12 bases; bases outside gene matches: 5. This CDR3 has 13 residues. The CDR3, as DNA: TGTGCCAGCAGCTTGCAGGGGGCGAGGGAACTGTTTTTT. Protein sequence: CASSLQGARELFF.

This chain connects TRBV29-1 to TRBJ2-7; D may be TRBD1 or TRBD2 (5 bases each). Germline V lookup: CDR1 SQVTM, CDR2 ANQGSEA. V was shortened by 6 bases and J by 10 bases, with 22 bases between the two germline ends. This CDR3 contains 13 residues. Written as DNA, the CDR3 is TGCAGCGTCGGGGTGGGACGAGGGGCAGTTCAGTACTTC. Translated: CSVGVGRGAVQYF.

This chain links TRBV4-1 with TRBJ2-7; 9 nucleotides match TRBD2. The CDR3 has 17 amino acids. In germline, CDR1 is MGHRA, CDR2 YSYEKL. The V gene end was trimmed by 3 bases and the J gene end by 2 bases; junction bases not matched to a gene: 11. The chain's CDR3 is CASSHGELAGRTYEQYF. In DNA, the CDR3 is TGCGCCAGCAGCCACGGCGAGCTAGCGGGGAGAACCTACGAGCAGTACTTC.

This chain uses TRBV2 with TRBJ1-1; D uncertain. The CDR3 is 14 residues long. Per germline, CDR1 SNHLY and CDR2 FYNNEI. The V end lost 5 bases, the J end lost 5 bases, and 15 bases lay between the germline ends. The CDR3 nucleotides read TGTGCCAGCAGTAAGTCCACACCGGGGACTGAAGCTTTCTTT. As protein: CASSKSTPGTEAFF.

The V gene is TRBV7-9, the J gene TRBJ2-2; unclear D gene. The length of the CDR3 is 13 residues. CDR1 and CDR2 (germline): SEHNR, FQNEAQ (reference sequence). Trimming cost V 5 bases and J 5 bases, with 9 bases left between them. The CDR3 sequence: CASSRSYTGELFF. CDR3 coding DNA: TGTGCCAGCAGCCGCAGCTATACCGGGGAGCTGTTTTTT.

Only one count was recorded for this clone. The chain carries TRBV4-3 and TRBJ1-2; TRBD1 is a possible D gene (6 bases). The germline gives CDR1 LGHNA, CDR2 YSLEER. Trimming took off 1 base at V and 2 bases at J, with 11 bases between the two ends. The CDR3 is 15 amino acids. This CDR3 reads CASSQGAQGNYGYTF. The CDR3 nucleotides are TGCGCCAGCAGCCAAGGAGCACAGGGAAACTATGGCTACACCTTC.

This chain uses TRBV11-2 with TRBJ2-3; perhaps TRBD1 as D (6 bases). This CDR3 region has 14 residues. The V end lost 4 bases, the J end lost 4 bases, and 12 bases lay between the germline ends. The germline V gene encodes CDR1 SGHAT and CDR2 FQNNGV. The CDR3 sequence is CASSYTGLADTQYF. DNA for the CDR3: TGTGCCAGCAGCTATACAGGGTTGGCAGATACGCAGTATTTT. Full variable domain (remainder filled in from reference TRBV11-2 and TRBJ2-3): EAGVAQSPRYKIIEKRQSVAFWCNPISGHATLYWYQQILGQGPKLLIQFQNNGVVDDSQLPKDRFSAERLKGVDSTLKIQPAKLEDSAVYLCASSYTGLADTQYFGPGTRLTVL.

The chain is built from TRBV2 and TRBJ1-2; D unclear. There are 13 residues in the CDR3. Germline V gene data show CDR1 as SNHLY and CDR2 as FYNNEI. V was clipped by 5 bases and J by 6 bases, with 13 bases between them. The CDR3 coding sequence is TGTGCCAGCAGTCCCGGGAACAACAATGGCTACACCTTC. This translates into CASSPGNNNGYTF.

V and J are TRBV5-1 and TRBJ1-1; D unresolved. The CDR3 loop spans 14 amino acids. Germline V gene sequence: CDR1 SGHRS, CDR2 YFSETQ. The germline V and J ends were trimmed by 0 bases and 0 bases, with 6 bases remaining between them. CDR3 DNA sequence: TGCGCCAGCAGCTTGGCCAGGTTGAACACTGAAGCTTTCTTT. Protein product: CASSLARLNTEAFF.

The chain recombines TRBV10-2 with TRBJ2-5, with D unclear. The CDR3 is 13 amino acids. The V end lost 2 bases, the J end lost 5 bases, and 9 bases lay between the germline ends. The V gene's germline CDR1 is WSHSY and CDR2 SAAADI. The CDR3, as DNA: TGCGCCAGCAGTGAGAACACCGGGGAGACCCAGTACTTC. The encoded protein is CASSENTGETQYF.

V is TRBV28 and J is TRBJ1-5; possible D gene TRBD1, 6 bases. V dropped 3 bases and J dropped 6 bases, with 15 bases sitting between them. Germline CDR1 and CDR2: MDHEN and SYDVKM. The CDR3 consists of 15 residues. In DNA form, the CDR3 reads TGTGCCAGCAGTTTCCAGGGGTCGGTTAGTCAGCCCCAGCATTTT. As protein: CASSFQGSVSQPQHF.

The rearrangement links TRBV6-5 to TRBJ2-1; TRBD2 aligns across 7 bases. The J segment lost 6 bases and the V segment lost 6 bases, leaving 8 bases of the junction unmatched. The length of the CDR3 is 14 residues. CDR1 and CDR2 from the germline V gene are MNHEY and SVGAGI. CDR3 sequence (DNA): TGTGCCAGCAGCCTTCGCGGGGGACGCAATGAGCAGTTCTTC. It codes for CASSLRGGRNEQFF.

This clone was counted a few times. The genes are TRBV14 and TRBJ1-4; D uncertain. V was pared by 1 base and J by 3 bases, with 9 bases between. Germline V gene data show CDR1 as SGHDN and CDR2 as FVKESK. There are 15 residues in the CDR3. The CDR3 DNA follows: TGTGCCAGCAGCCAAGTCCGGGGTGCTAATGAAAAACTGTTTTTT. This gives the protein CASSQVRGANEKLFF.

This sequence joins TRBV30 and TRBJ1-2; maybe TRBD1 (5 bases). The CDR3 extends over 14 amino acids. Germline V gene lookup returns CDR1 GTSNPN and CDR2 SVGIG (reference sequence). The V gene lost 0 bases and the J gene lost 8 bases, with 16 bases spanning the gap. Here the CDR3 reads CAWSVAGGSIGYTF. CDR3 sequence (DNA): TGTGCCTGGAGTGTAGCCGGGGGTAGTATCGGCTACACCTTC.

The sample holds one count of this clone. CDR3 in DNA: TGTGCCAGCACCCTAGGGGGGACAGATACGCAGTATTTT. It yields the protein CASTLGGTDTQYF. The J gene is TRBJ2-3, the V gene TRBV5-8, with D possibly being TRBD1 or TRBD2 (6 bases each). CDR1 and CDR2 (germline): SGHTS, YDEGEE. V lost 6 bases to trimming and J lost 3 bases, with 11 bases between them. CDR3 length: 13 amino acids. Full variable domain (outside the CDR3, taken from reference TRBV5-8 and TRBJ2-3): EAGVTQSPTHLIKTRGQQATLRCSPISGHTSVYWYQQALGLGLQFLLWYDEGEERNRGNFPPRFSGRQFPNYSSELNVNALELEDSALYLCASTLGGTDTQYFGPGTRLTVL.

V gene TRBV27 combines with J gene TRBJ1-2; D may be TRBD1 (5 bases). The length of the CDR3 is 16 residues. Trimming left V 4 bases short and J 8 bases short, with 23 bases between. CDR1 is MNHEY, CDR2 SMNVEV, per germline (reference sequence). CDR3 amino acids: CASSSRGRGFQEGYTF. CDR3 sequence (DNA): TGTGCCAGCAGTTCTCGGGGCCGGGGATTCCAAGAAGGCTACACCTTC.

The chain uses TRBV5-5 and TRBJ2-2, with unresolved D. This CDR3 has 12 residues. From germline, CDR1 is SGHKS and CDR2 YYEKEE (reference sequence). The V and J ends lost 0 bases and 7 bases respectively, with 4 bases between them. The CDR3 loop reads CASSLARGELFF. The CDR3 DNA is TGTGCCAGCAGCTTGGCCCGCGGGGAGCTGTTTTTT.

The rearrangement uses TRBV11-2 and TRBJ2-6; D unresolved. The CDR3 has 16 amino acids. Germline V gene lookup returns CDR1 SGHAT and CDR2 FQNNGV. Trimming stripped 5 bases from V and 2 bases from J, with 13 bases between. This CDR3 reads CASSARGRTGANVLTF. CDR3 coding DNA: TGTGCCAGCAGCGCACGAGGTAGGACTGGGGCCAACGTCCTGACTTTC.

The genes are TRBV14 and TRBJ2-1; TRBD2 aligns across 11 bases. The CDR3 spans 14 residues. V trimming: 5 bases; J trimming: 9 bases; junction bases outside the gene matches: 6. CDR1 is SGHDN, CDR2 FVKESK, per germline. The CDR3 here is CASSFKLAGVEQFF. CDR3 nucleotides: TGTGCCAGCAGCTTTAAACTAGCGGGGGTTGAGCAGTTCTTC.

Only one count was recorded for this clone. V and J are TRBV28 and TRBJ1-5; the D gene is possibly TRBD1 (6 bases). The CDR3 is made up of 16 amino acids. The V gene's germline CDR1 is MDHEN and CDR2 SYDVKM. Trimming shortened V by 3 bases and J by 3 bases, and 15 bases separated the two germline ends. The CDR3 nucleotides are TGTGCCAGCAGTTTTATAGGGGGAGGATTCAATCAGCCCCAGCATTTT. Translation gives CASSFIGGGFNQPQHF.